This T cell receptor (beta chain) was sequenced during a study of T cell repertoires in cytomegalovirus infection. Each CDR3 protein gets one entry after TCRdb re-called the reads with MiXCR. Of about 500,000 distinct CDR3 sequences listed, roughly a third were seen once; the top ten hold roughly 15%. This clonotype was observed a handful of times. Its antigen remains unknown. The CDR3 has 13 residues. V was pared by 3 bases and J by 7 bases, with 12 bases between. The germline V gene has CDR1 LNHDA and CDR2 SQIVND (reference sequence). Study observations and caveats: Identification of carriers of CMV plus the relevant HLA was performed using cumulative public TCR beta family frequency.

Sequences were derived from cultured PBMCs, sampled from culture after CMV antigen stimulation. The rearrangement joins TRBV19 to TRBJ1-2; D unresolved. The TCR was taken from a human donor in good health (CMV status not recorded). Some clones in this sample may be carry-over from other donors' samples. In DNA form, the CDR3 reads TGTGCCAGTAGTATTTTCCGGCAGACTGGCTACACCTTC. This sequence encodes CASSIFRQTGYTF.